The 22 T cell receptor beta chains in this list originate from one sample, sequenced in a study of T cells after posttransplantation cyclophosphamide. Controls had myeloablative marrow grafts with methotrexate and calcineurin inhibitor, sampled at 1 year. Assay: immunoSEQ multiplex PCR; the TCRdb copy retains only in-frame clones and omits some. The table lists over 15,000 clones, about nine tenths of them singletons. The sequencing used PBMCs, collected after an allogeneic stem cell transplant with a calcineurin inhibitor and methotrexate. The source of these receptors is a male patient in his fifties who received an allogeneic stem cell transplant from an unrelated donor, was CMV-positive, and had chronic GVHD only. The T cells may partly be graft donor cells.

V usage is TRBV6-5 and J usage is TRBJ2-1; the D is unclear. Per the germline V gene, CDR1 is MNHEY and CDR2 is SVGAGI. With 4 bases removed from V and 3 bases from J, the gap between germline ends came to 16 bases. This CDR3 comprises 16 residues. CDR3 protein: CASSSTTTTFYNEQFF. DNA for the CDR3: TGTGCCAGCAGTTCCACCACTACAACATTCTACAATGAGCAGTTCTTC.

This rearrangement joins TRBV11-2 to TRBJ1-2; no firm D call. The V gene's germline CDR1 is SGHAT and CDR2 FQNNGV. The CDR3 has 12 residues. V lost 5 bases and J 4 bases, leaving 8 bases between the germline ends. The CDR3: CASSTTVYGYTF. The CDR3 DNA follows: TGTGCCAGCAGCACCACGGTCTATGGCTACACCTTC.

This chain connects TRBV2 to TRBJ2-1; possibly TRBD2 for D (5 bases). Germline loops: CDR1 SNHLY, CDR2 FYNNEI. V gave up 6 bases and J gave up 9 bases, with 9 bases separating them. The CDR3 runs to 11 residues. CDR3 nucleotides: TGTGCCAGCAGGAGGACTGTTGAGCAGTTCTTC. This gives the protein CASRRTVEQFF.

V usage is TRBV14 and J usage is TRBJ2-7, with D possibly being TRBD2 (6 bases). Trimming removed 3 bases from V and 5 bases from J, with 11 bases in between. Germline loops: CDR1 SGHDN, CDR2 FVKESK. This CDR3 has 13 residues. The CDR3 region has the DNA TGTGCCAGCAGCCAGTGGGGGGAAAACGAGCAGTACTTC. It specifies CASSQWGENEQYF.

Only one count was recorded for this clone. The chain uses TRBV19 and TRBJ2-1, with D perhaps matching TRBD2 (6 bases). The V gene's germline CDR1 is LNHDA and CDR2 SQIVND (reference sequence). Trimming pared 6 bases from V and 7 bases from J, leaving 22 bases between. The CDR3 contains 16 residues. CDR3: CASSLGGLRALNEQFF. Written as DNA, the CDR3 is TGTGCCAGTAGCCTGGGCGGACTAAGGGCGCTAAATGAGCAGTTCTTC.

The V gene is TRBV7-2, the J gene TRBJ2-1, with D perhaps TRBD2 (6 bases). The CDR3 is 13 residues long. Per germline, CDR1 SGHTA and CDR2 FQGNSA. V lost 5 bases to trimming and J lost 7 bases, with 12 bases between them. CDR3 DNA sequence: TGTGCCAGCAGCCTAGGAGGGCCGAATGAGCAGTTCTTC. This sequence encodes CASSLGGPNEQFF. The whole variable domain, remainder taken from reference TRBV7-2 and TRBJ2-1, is GAGVSQSPSNKVTEKGKDVELRCDPISGHTALYWYRQSLGQGLEFLIYFQGNSAPDKSGLPSDRFSAERTGGSVSTLTIQRTQQEDSAVYLCASSLGGPNEQFFGPGTRLTVL.

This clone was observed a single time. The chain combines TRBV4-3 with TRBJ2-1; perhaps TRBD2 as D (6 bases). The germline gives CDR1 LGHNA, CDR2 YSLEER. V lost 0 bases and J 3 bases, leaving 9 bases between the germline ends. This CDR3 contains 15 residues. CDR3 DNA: TGCGCCAGCAGCCAAGAGCTAGCGAACTACAATGAGCAGTTCTTC. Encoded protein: CASSQELANYNEQFF.

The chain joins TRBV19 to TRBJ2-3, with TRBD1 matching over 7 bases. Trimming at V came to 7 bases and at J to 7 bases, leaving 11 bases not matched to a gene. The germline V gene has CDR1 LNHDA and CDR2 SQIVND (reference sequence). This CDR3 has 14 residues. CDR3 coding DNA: TGTGCCAGTATGGGACAGTATCTCTCGAATACGCAGTATTTT. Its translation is CASMGQYLSNTQYF. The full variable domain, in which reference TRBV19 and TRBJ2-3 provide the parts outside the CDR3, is DGGITQSPKYLFRKEGQNVTLSCEQNLNHDAMYWYRQDPGQGLRLIYYSQIVNDFQKGDIAEGYSVSREKKESFPLTVTSAQKNPTAFYLCASMGQYLSNTQYFGPGTRLTVL.

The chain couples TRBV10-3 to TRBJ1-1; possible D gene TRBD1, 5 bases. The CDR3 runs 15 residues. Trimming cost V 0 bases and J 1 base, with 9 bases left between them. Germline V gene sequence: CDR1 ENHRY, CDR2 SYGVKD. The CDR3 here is CAISESGDRNTEAFF. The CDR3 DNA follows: TGTGCCATCAGTGAGTCGGGTGACAGGAACACTGAAGCTTTCTTT.

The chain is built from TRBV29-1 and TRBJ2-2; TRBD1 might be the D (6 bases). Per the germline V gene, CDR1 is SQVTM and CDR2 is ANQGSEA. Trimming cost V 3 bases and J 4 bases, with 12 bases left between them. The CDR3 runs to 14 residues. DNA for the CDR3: TGCAGCGTTGACCCGGGACAAGGCACCGGGGAGCTGTTTTTT. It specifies CSVDPGQGTGELFF.

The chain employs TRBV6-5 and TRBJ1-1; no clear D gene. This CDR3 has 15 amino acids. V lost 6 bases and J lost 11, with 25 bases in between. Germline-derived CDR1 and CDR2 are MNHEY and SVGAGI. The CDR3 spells CASSLLPGEPRLAFF. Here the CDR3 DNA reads TGTGCCAGCAGCCTACTCCCCGGGGAGCCCCGCCTGGCTTTCTTT.

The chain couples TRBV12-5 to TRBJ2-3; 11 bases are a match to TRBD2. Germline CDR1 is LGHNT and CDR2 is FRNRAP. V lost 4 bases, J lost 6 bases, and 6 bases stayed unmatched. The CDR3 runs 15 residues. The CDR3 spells CASGWTSGPQDTQYF. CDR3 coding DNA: TGTGCTAGTGGTTGGACTAGCGGGCCCCAGGATACGCAGTATTTT.

CDR3 loop: CASSSFGSGNTIYF. CDR3 in DNA: TGTGCCAGCAGCTCTTTCGGCTCTGGAAACACCATATATTTT. The V gene is TRBV7-8, the J gene TRBJ1-3; D is unclear. Germline V lookup: CDR1 SGHVS, CDR2 FQNEAQ. The CDR3 runs to 14 residues. V shed 4 bases and J shed 0 bases, with 7 bases lying between them.

The chain's CDR3 is CASSLVAGETQYF. CDR3 nucleotides: TGTGCCAGCAGCTTGGTGGCAGGGGAGACCCAGTACTTC. The J gene is TRBJ2-5, the V gene TRBV5-5, with D maybe TRBD1 (5 bases). This CDR3 is 13 amino acids long. Germline CDR1 SGHKS, CDR2 YYEKEE (reference sequence). V lost 0 bases, J lost 5 bases, and 8 bases lay in between.

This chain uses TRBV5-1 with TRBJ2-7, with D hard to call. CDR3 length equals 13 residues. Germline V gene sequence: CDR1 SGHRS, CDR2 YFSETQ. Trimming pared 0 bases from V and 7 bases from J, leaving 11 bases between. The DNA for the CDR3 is TGCGCCAGCAGCTTGGACAGTCTTCTGGAGCAGTACTTC. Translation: CASSLDSLLEQYF.

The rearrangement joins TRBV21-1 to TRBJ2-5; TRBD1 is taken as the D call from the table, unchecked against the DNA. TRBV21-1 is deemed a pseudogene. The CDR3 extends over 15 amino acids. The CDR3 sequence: CASSHGAGEEETQYF. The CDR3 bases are TGTGCCAGCAGCCATGGGGCAGGGGAAGAAGAGACCCAGTACTTC.

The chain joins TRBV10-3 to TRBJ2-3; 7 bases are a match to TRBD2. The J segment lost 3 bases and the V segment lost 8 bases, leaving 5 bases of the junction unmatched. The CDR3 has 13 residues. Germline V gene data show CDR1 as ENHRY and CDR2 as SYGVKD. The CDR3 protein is CAIRKLATDTQYF. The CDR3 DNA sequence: TGTGCCATCCGAAAACTAGCGACAGATACGCAGTATTTT.

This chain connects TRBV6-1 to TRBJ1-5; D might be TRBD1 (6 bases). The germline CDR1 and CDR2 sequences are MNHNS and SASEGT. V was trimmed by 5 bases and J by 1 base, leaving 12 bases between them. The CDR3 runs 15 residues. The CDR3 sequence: CASSTQGLSNQPQHF. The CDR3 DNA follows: TGTGCCAGCAGTACACAGGGATTAAGCAATCAGCCCCAGCATTTT.

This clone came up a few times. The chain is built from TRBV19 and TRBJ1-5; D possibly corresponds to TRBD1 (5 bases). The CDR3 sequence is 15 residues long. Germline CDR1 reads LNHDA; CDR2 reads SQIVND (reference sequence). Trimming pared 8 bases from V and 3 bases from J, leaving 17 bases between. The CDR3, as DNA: TGTGCCAGTCAAATAGGGGACTTCTCCAATCAGCCCCAGCATTTT. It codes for CASQIGDFSNQPQHF.

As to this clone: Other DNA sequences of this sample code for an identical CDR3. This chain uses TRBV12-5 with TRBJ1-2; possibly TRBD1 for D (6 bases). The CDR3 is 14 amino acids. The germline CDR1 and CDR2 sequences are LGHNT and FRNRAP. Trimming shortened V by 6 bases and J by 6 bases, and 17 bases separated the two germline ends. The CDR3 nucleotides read TGTGCTAGTGGGGCCGCCACAGGGACGGATGGCTACACCTTC. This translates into CASGAATGTDGYTF.

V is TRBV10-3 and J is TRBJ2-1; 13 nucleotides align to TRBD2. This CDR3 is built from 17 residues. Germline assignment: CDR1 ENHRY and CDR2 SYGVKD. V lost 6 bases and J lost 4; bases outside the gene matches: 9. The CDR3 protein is CAISQSGLAGEYNEQFF. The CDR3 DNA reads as TGTGCCATCAGCCAATCTGGACTAGCGGGGGAGTACAATGAGCAGTTCTTC.

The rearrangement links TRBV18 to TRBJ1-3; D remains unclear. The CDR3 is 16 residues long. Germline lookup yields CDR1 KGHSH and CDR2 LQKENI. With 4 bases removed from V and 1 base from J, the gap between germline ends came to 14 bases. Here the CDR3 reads CASSLDIFSSGNTIYF. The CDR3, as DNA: TGTGCCAGCTCACTCGACATCTTCTCATCTGGAAACACCATATATTTT.